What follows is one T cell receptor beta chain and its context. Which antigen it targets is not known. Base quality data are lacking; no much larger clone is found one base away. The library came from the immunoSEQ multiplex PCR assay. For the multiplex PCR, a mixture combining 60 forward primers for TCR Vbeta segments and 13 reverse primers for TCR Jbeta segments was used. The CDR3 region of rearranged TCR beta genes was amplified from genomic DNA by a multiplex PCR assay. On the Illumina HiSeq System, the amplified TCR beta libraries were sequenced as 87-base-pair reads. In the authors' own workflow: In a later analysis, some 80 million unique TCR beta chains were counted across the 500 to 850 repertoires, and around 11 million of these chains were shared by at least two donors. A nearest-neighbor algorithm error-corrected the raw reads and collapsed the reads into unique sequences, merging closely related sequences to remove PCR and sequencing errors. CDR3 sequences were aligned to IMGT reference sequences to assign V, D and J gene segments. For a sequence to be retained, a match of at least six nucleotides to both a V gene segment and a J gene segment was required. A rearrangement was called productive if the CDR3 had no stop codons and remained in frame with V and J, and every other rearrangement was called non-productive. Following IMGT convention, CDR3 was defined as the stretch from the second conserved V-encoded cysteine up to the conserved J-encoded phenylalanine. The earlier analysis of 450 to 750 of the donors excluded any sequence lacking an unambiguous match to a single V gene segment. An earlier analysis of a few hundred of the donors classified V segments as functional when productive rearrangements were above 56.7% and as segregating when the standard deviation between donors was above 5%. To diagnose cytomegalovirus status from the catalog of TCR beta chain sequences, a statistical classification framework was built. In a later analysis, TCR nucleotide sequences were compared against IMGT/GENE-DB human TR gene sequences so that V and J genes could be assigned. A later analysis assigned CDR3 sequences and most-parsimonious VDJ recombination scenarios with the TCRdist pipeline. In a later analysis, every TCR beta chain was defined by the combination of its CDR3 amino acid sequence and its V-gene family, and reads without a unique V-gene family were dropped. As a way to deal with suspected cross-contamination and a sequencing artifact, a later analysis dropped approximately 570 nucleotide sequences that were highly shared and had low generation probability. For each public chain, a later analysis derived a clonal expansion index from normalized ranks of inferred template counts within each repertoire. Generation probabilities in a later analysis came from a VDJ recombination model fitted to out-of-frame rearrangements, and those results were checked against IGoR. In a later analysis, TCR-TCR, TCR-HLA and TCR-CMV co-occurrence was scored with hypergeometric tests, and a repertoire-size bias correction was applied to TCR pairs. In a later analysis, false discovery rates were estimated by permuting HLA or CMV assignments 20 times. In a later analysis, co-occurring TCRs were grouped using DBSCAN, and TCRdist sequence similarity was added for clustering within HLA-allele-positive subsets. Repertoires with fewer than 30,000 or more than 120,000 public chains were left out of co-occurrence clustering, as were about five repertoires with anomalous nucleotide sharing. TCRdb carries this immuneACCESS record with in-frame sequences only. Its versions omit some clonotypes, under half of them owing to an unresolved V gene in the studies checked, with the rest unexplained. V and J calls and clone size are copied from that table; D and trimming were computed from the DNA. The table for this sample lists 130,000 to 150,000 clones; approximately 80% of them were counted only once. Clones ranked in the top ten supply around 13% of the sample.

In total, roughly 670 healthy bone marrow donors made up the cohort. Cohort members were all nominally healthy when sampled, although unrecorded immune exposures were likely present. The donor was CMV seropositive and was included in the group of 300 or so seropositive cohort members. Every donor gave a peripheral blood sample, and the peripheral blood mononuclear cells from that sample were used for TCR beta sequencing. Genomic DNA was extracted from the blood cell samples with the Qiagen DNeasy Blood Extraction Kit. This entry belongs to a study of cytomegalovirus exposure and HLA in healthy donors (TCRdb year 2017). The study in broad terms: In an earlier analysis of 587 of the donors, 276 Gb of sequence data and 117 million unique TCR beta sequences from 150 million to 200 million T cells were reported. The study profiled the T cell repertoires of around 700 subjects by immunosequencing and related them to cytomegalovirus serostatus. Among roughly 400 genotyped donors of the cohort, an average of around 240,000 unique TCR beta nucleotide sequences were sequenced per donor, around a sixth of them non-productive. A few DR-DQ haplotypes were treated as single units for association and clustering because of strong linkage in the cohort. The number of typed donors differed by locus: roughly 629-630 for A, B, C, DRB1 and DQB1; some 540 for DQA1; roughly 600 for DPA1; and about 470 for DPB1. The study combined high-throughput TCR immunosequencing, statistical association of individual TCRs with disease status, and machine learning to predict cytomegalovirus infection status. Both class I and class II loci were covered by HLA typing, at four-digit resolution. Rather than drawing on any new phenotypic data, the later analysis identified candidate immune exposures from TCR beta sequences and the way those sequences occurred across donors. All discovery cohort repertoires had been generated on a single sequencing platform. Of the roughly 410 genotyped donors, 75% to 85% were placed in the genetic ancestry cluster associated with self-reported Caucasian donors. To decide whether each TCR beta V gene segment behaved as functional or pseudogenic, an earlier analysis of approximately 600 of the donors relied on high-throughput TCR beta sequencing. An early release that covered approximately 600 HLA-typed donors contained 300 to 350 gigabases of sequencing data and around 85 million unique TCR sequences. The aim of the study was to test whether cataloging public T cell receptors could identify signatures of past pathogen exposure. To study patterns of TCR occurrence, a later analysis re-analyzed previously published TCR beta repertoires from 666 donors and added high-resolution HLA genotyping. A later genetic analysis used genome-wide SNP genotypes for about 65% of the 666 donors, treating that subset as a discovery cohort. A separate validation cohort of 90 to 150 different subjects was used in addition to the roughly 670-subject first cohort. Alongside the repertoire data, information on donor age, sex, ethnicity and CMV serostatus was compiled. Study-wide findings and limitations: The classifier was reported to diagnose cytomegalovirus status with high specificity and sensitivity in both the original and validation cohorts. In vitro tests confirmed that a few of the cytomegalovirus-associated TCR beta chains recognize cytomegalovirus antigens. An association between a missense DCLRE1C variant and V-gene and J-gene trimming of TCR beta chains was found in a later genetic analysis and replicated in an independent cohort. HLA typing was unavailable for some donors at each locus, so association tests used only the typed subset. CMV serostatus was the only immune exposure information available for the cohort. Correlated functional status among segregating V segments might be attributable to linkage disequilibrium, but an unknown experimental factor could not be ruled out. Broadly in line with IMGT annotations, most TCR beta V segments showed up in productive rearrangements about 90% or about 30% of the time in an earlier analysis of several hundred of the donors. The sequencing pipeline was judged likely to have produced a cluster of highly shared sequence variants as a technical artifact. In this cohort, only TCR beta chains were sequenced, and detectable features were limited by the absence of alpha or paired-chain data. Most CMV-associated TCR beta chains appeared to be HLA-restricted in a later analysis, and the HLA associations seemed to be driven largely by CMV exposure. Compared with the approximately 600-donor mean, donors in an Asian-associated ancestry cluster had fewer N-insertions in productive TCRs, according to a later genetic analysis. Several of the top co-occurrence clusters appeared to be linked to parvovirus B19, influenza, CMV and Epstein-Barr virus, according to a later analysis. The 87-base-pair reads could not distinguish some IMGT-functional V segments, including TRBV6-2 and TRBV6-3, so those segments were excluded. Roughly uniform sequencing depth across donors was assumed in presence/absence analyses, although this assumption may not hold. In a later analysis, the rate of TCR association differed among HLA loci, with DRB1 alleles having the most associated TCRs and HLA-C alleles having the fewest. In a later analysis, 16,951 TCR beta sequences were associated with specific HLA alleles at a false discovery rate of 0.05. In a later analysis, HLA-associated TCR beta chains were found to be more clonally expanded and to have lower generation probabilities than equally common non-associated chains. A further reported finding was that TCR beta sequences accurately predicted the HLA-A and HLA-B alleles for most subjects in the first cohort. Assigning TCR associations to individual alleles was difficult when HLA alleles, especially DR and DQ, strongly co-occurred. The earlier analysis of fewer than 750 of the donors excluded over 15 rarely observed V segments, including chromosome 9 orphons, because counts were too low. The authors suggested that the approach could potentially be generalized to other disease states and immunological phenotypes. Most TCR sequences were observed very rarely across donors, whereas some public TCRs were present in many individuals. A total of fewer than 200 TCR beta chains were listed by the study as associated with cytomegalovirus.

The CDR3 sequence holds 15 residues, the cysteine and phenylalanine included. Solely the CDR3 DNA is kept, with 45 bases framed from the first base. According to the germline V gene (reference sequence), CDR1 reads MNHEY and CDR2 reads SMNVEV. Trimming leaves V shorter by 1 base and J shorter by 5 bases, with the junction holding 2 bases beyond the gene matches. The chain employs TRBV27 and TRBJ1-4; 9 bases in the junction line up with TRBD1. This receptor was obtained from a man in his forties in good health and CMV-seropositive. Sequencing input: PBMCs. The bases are TGTGCCAGCAGTTTATGGGACAGGGAAAATGAAAAACTGTTTTTT. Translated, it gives CASSLWDRENEKLFF.